The 27 T cell receptor beta chains below come from one sample, sequenced in a study of blood T cell repertoires in COVID-19. The table came from immunoSEQ multiplex PCR; TCRdb's copy has only in-frame clones and leaves some out. The sample includes tens of thousands of clones, more than 75% of them seen just once. Sequenced input: peripheral blood. These receptors came from an elderly woman with active COVID-19.

The rearrangement joins TRBV4-1 to TRBJ2-2; a possible D gene is TRBD2 (5 bases). V dropped 4 bases and J dropped 8 bases, with 14 bases sitting between them. This CDR3 has 14 amino acids. CDR1 is MGHRA and CDR2 is YSYEKL in the germline V gene. The CDR3 nucleotides read TGCGCCAGCAGCCGGACCCCTTGGACTGGGGAGCTGTTTTTT. Amino acids: CASSRTPWTGELFF.

The chain uses TRBV24-1 and TRBJ2-5; 7 bases align to TRBD1. Per the germline V gene, CDR1 is KGHDR and CDR2 is SFDVKD. This CDR3 is 16 amino acids long. J gave up 2 bases and V 3 bases, and 8 bases lay outside the gene matches. Here the CDR3 DNA reads TGTGCCACCAGTGATCCAGGGACAGCTATTCAAGAGACCCAGTACTTC. Residues: CATSDPGTAIQETQYF.

The DNA of the CDR3 is TGTGCCAGCAGTGAATTGGGCAGCTCTGGGGCCAACGTCCTGACTTTC. It codes for CASSELGSSGANVLTF. This chain links TRBV2 with TRBJ2-6; D gene uncertain. Germline CDR1 and CDR2: SNHLY and FYNNEI. The CDR3 is made up of 16 amino acids. V was shortened by 2 bases and J by 0 bases, with 8 bases between the two germline ends.

The rearrangement links TRBV28 to TRBJ1-5, with D perhaps matching TRBD1 (6 bases). This CDR3 contains 18 residues. Trimming removed 8 bases from V and 4 bases from J, with 27 bases in between. Germline assignment: CDR1 MDHEN and CDR2 SYDVKM. CDR3 sequence reads: CASVSPSRAGRGNQPQHF. DNA for the CDR3: TGTGCCAGCGTCTCCCCCAGCAGGGCAGGAAGGGGGAATCAGCCCCAGCATTTT.

The chain couples TRBV4-3 to TRBJ2-7, with D tentatively TRBD1 (5 bases). CDR1 LGHNA and CDR2 YSLEER come from the germline V gene. Trimming stripped 0 bases from V and 7 bases from J, with 13 bases between. CDR3 length: 14 amino acids. The DNA for the CDR3 is TGCGCCAGCAGCCAAGATACCCAGGGAAGGGAGCAGTACTTC. This gives the protein CASSQDTQGREQYF.

The chain links TRBV21-1 to TRBJ2-5; the table's D call, TRBD2, was not checked against the DNA. TRBV21-1 is recorded as a pseudogene. The CDR3 runs to 18 residues. CDR3 in amino acids: CASSKYATSLKRQETQYF. For the CDR3, the DNA is TGTGCCAGCAGCAAATACGCGACTAGCCTAAAGAGGCAAGAGACCCAGTACTTC.

A single count supports this clone. This sequence joins TRBV28 and TRBJ2-7, with D perhaps TRBD1 (5 bases). The V end was cut by 2 bases, the J end by 3 bases, with 11 bases between. The germline CDR1 and CDR2 sequences are MDHEN and SYDVKM. This CDR3 comprises 14 residues. CDR3 residues: CASSLLQGVYEQYF. The CDR3 DNA reads TGTGCCAGCAGTTTACTCCAGGGTGTCTACGAGCAGTACTTC.

This clone appeared a single time. The gene calls are TRBV6-5 and TRBJ1-1; 7 bases align to TRBD1. The V gene end was trimmed by 6 bases and the J gene end by 3 bases; junction bases not matched to a gene: 7. Germline V gene sequence: CDR1 MNHEY, CDR2 SVGAGI. The CDR3 is 14 amino acids. Written as DNA, the CDR3 is TGTGCCAGCAGCAAGGGGGCATCTGACACTGAAGCTTTCTTT. Translation gives CASSKGASDTEAFF.

J is TRBJ2-3 and V is TRBV14; no clear D. Germline loops: CDR1 SGHDN, CDR2 FVKESK. Trimming removed 0 bases at V and 4 bases at J, with 5 bases between. This CDR3 contains 13 residues. CDR3 DNA: TGTGCCAGCAGCCAAGATCTAGCAGATACGCAGTATTTT. Its protein is CASSQDLADTQYF.

The rearrangement uses TRBV5-1 and TRBJ2-5, with D possibly TRBD1 on 5 matching bases. Trimming took 0 bases from V and 2 from J, leaving 8 bases between them. From germline, CDR1 is SGHRS and CDR2 YFSETQ. The CDR3 is made up of 14 amino acids. The CDR3 DNA is TGCGCCAGCAGCTTGGGCAGGGAACAAGAGACCCAGTACTTC. Translated: CASSLGREQETQYF.

The V gene is TRBV11-3, the J gene TRBJ2-1; tentatively, D is TRBD1 (5 bases). CDR1 and CDR2 from the germline V gene are SGHNT and YENEEA. The CDR3 covers 20 residues. V was pared by 5 bases and J by 3 bases, with 29 bases between. For the CDR3, the DNA is TGTGCCAGCAGCCTACTCACCCTGGTTGGGGAAACAGGTCGCTACAATGAGCAGTTCTTC. This sequence encodes CASSLLTLVGETGRYNEQFF.

V and J are TRBV18 and TRBJ2-3; 10 bases fit TRBD2. CDR1 and CDR2 (germline): KGHSH, LQKENI. J gave up 1 base and V 4 bases, and 8 bases lay outside the gene matches. This CDR3 is built from 17 residues. Here the CDR3 reads CASSLLLAGVGTDTQYF. DNA for the CDR3: TGTGCCAGCTCACTACTCCTAGCGGGAGTCGGCACAGATACGCAGTATTTT.

The CDR3 coding sequence is TGTGCCAGCAGCGTTGGACACCGCGATAATTCACCCCTCCACTTT. This gives the protein CASSVGHRDNSPLHF. The chain links TRBV9 to TRBJ1-6; D may be TRBD1 (5 bases). The germline gives CDR1 SGDLS, CDR2 YYNGEE. The germline V and J ends were trimmed by 2 bases and 5 bases, with 11 bases remaining between them. This CDR3 is 15 amino acids long.

This clone was picked up a small number of times. The chain recombines TRBV7-2 with TRBJ1-2; no reliable D call. In germline, CDR1 is SGHTA, CDR2 FQGNSA. V dropped 5 bases and J dropped 6 bases, with 13 bases sitting between them. The CDR3 consists of 13 residues. DNA for the CDR3: TGTGCCAGCAGCCGCGGGGTTCTTGATGGCTACACCTTC. Protein sequence: CASSRGVLDGYTF. The whole variable domain, remainder taken from reference TRBV7-2 and TRBJ1-2, is GAGVSQSPSNKVTEKGKDVELRCDPISGHTALYWYRQSLGQGLEFLIYFQGNSAPDKSGLPSDRFSAERTGGSVSTLTIQRTQQEDSAVYLCASSRGVLDGYTFGSGTRLTVV.

V gene TRBV28 combines with J gene TRBJ2-7; D possibly corresponds to TRBD1 (5 bases). V was cut by 4 bases and J by 3 bases, with 16 bases left in between. The CDR3 contains 15 residues. Per the germline V gene, CDR1 is MDHEN and CDR2 is SYDVKM. The CDR3 nucleotides are TGTGCCAGCAGTTCCCGGACACTTATCTACTACGAGCAGTACTTC. Its protein is CASSSRTLIYYEQYF.

The gene calls are TRBV28 and TRBJ1-2; 9 nucleotides line up with TRBD1. The J segment lost 8 bases and the V segment lost 2 bases, leaving 3 bases of the junction unmatched. The germline gives CDR1 MDHEN, CDR2 SYDVKM. This CDR3 comprises 13 residues. The chain's CDR3 is CASSLTQGAGYTF. The CDR3 DNA is TGTGCCAGCAGTTTAACACAGGGGGCCGGCTACACCTTC.

The chain recombines TRBV2 with TRBJ1-2, with 7 bases aligning to TRBD1. The CDR3 runs to 15 residues. V lost 6 bases to trimming and J lost 5 bases; unmatched junction nucleotides: 12. Germline loops: CDR1 SNHLY, CDR2 FYNNEI. DNA for the CDR3: TGTGCCAGCAGCTTTGACAGGGTTCCTATGTATGGCTACACCTTC. This translates into CASSFDRVPMYGYTF.

The V call is TRBV19, the J call TRBJ1-5, with TRBD1 as a possible D gene (6 bases). Germline V gene data show CDR1 as LNHDA and CDR2 as SQIVND (reference sequence). V shed 4 bases and J shed 0 bases, with 10 bases lying between them. CDR3 length: 15 residues. The CDR3 is CASSTGHYSNQPQHF. CDR3 nucleotides: TGTGCCAGTAGTACGGGACATTATAGCAATCAGCCCCAGCATTTT.

The CDR3 DNA reads as TGTGCCAGCAGCGAGTACAGTCTTGCCCTGGGCTACACCTTC. The encoded protein is CASSEYSLALGYTF. The V call is TRBV7-9, the J call TRBJ1-2; D is undetermined. V was clipped by 5 bases and J by 8 bases, with 18 bases between them. This CDR3 contains 14 residues. Germline CDR1 is SEHNR and CDR2 is FQNEAQ (reference sequence).

The gene calls are TRBV6-2 or TRBV6-3 and TRBJ2-4; 7 bases align to TRBD2. The CDR3 loop spans 15 amino acids. Germline CDR1 MNHEY, CDR2 SVGEGT. V shed 0 bases, J shed 8 bases, and the junction held 7 bases outside the gene matches. The CDR3 nucleotides are TGTGCCAGCAGTTACTCCCTTGATCGGGGGGACATTCAGTACTTC. It specifies CASSYSLDRGDIQYF.

This chain uses TRBV6-5 with TRBJ2-7; TRBD2 agrees at 10 bases. J was trimmed by 3 bases and V by 2 bases; bases with no gene match: 7. Germline V gene lookup returns CDR1 MNHEY and CDR2 SVGAGI. This CDR3 has 16 residues. Written as DNA, the CDR3 is TGTGCCAGCAGTTACACACCGGGACTAGCGAACTACGAGCAGTACTTC. Protein: CASSYTPGLANYEQYF.

V usage is TRBV7-9 and J usage is TRBJ2-3, with D unclear. Germline V gene data show CDR1 as SEHNR and CDR2 as FQNEAQ (reference sequence). This CDR3 has 11 residues. Trimming removed 5 bases from V and 2 bases from J, with 2 bases in between. The CDR3 here is CASSLTDTQYF. As DNA, the CDR3 is TGTGCCAGCAGCCTCACAGATACGCAGTATTTT.

The genes are TRBV18 and TRBJ2-2; tentative D call: TRBD1 (5 bases). Looked up from germline, CDR1 is KGHSH and CDR2 is LQKENI. The CDR3 length is 16 residues. V lost 2 bases and J lost 4, with 14 bases in between. The CDR3 loop reads CASSPSVQGRTGELFF. CDR3 bases: TGTGCCAGCTCACCATCCGTCCAGGGTCGCACCGGGGAGCTGTTTTTT.

The V call is TRBV28, the J call TRBJ2-7; 8 nucleotides match TRBD1. Germline CDR1 MDHEN, CDR2 SYDVKM. The CDR3 is 15 amino acids. Unmatched junction bases numbered 11, after V lost 4 bases and J lost 6 bases. The CDR3, as DNA: TGTGCCAGCAGTTCAGCTGACAGGGGTATCTTCGAGCAGTACTTC. It translates to CASSSADRGIFEQYF.

The rearrangement joins TRBV18 to TRBJ2-1; 10 bases fit TRBD2. CDR1 is KGHSH, CDR2 LQKENI, per germline. Trimming at V came to 2 bases and at J to 3 bases, leaving 4 bases not matched to a gene. This CDR3 is built from 16 residues. The CDR3 region has the DNA TGTGCCAGCTCACCAGGTCTAGCGGGAGACTACAATGAGCAGTTCTTC. This codes for CASSPGLAGDYNEQFF.

The J gene is TRBJ2-4, the V gene TRBV10-3, with D possibly TRBD1 on 6 matching bases. This CDR3 region has 17 residues. Trimming shortened V by 0 bases and J by 1 base, and 13 bases separated the two germline ends. CDR1 and CDR2 (germline): ENHRY, SYGVKD. The chain's CDR3 is CAISESIGGSAKNIQYF. The CDR3, as DNA: TGTGCCATCAGTGAGTCGATTGGGGGCTCGGCCAAAAACATTCAGTACTTC.

CDR3 DNA: TGTGCCAGCAGCTTAATTCGGGGGGCTGAAGCTTTCTTT. Translation gives CASSLIRGAEAFF. The genes are TRBV11-1 and TRBJ1-1; maybe TRBD1 (5 bases). Germline V gene data show CDR1 as SGHAT and CDR2 as FQDESV (reference sequence). The V end was cut by 2 bases, the J end by 6 bases, with 10 bases between. This CDR3 contains 13 residues.